The clone carrying this TCR beta chain was detected ten times or more. These data come from a study of molecular identifiers for immune sequencing clone quantification. A single record per CDR3 protein comes from TCRdb applying MiXCR to the PCR reads. In the table there are approximately 320,000 distinct CDR3 sequences, roughly a quarter of which are singletons. Germline CDR1 and CDR2: MDHEN and SYDVKM. The CDR3 has 17 amino acids. V trimming: 6 bases; J trimming: 2 bases; junction bases outside the gene matches: 15. This sequence was found in a human donor in good health. Some libraries in this study had Jurkat cell RNA spiked in. Sequenced sample: naive CD8+ T cells from blood, with Jurkat cell RNA spiked in. The subset: FACS-sorted CD8+CD4-CCR7+CD45RA+ naive T cells. The V and J genes are TRBV28 and TRBJ2-5; 7 bases align to TRBD2. Here the CDR3 reads CASSVPPAAGDQETQYF. CDR3 nucleotides: TGTGCCAGCAGCGTCCCCCCAGCTGCGGGGGATCAAGAGACCCAGTACTTC.